Below are 26 T cell receptor beta chains sequenced from a single sample in a study of blood T cell repertoires in COVID-19. TCRdb's table, derived via immunoSEQ multiplex PCR, lists solely in-frame clones and lacks some. The table shows a few hundred thousand clones, with roughly 80% occurring only once. Material: peripheral blood. The receptors were gathered from a man aged 55-75 years who had recovered from COVID-19.

The V gene is TRBV3-1 (or the pseudogene TRBV3-2), the J gene TRBJ1-4; no reliable D call. V lost 2 bases and J 1 base, leaving 5 bases between the germline ends. CDR1 LGHDT and CDR2 YNNKEL come from the germline V gene (reference sequence). This CDR3 comprises 14 residues. CDR3 sequence (DNA): TGTGCCAGCAGCCAACGGGGAACTAATGAAAAACTGTTTTTT. Amino acids: CASSQRGTNEKLFF.

The chain uses TRBV6-5 and TRBJ2-1, with D possibly TRBD2 on 6 matching bases. CDR1 and CDR2 (germline): MNHEY, SVGAGI. V was clipped by 8 bases and J by 10 bases, with 21 bases between them. The CDR3 runs to 14 residues. CDR3 protein: CASQPFSSAGEQFF. As DNA, the CDR3 is TGTGCCAGCCAACCTTTTAGCTCCGCGGGGGAGCAGTTCTTC.

This sequence joins TRBV18 and TRBJ1-3, with no clear D. Germline values: CDR1 KGHSH, CDR2 LQKENI. The CDR3 sequence is 14 residues long. V lost 6 bases and J 0 bases, leaving 9 bases between the germline ends. This CDR3 reads CASSVGNSGNTIYF. CDR3 nucleotide sequence: TGTGCCAGCTCTGTCGGGAACTCTGGAAACACCATATATTTT.

In regard to this clone: At the DNA level, this CDR3 is encoded by other sequences in the same sample as well. The J gene is TRBJ1-2, the V gene TRBV7-8; D remains ambiguous. Germline values: CDR1 SGHVS, CDR2 FQNEAQ. Trimming stripped 1 base from V and 0 bases from J, with 6 bases between. This CDR3 region has 14 residues. The CDR3, as DNA: TGTGCCAGCAGCTTAGGACATTCTAACTATGGCTACACCTTC. It yields the protein CASSLGHSNYGYTF.

This chain joins TRBV5-4 and TRBJ1-1; D remains ambiguous. There are 15 residues in the CDR3. The germline V and J ends were trimmed by 4 bases and 2 bases, with 15 bases remaining between them. Germline CDR1 and CDR2: SGHNT and YYREEE (reference sequence). The CDR3 sequence: CASSLGSGANTEAFF. The CDR3 DNA sequence: TGTGCCAGCAGCCTGGGGTCCGGAGCTAACACTGAAGCTTTCTTT.

V gene TRBV7-6 combines with J gene TRBJ2-1, with 8 bases aligning to TRBD2. CDR1 and CDR2 (germline): SGHVS, FNYEAQ. The CDR3 is 16 residues long. V was clipped by 0 bases and J by 7 bases; unmatched bases: 8. This CDR3 is CASSLAPAGAGNEQFF. The CDR3 DNA sequence: TGTGCCAGCAGCTTAGCGCCAGCGGGAGCAGGAAATGAGCAGTTCTTC.

V and J are TRBV2 and TRBJ2-7; TRBD1 matches at 9 bases. Losses at the gene ends were 6 bases for V and 3 bases for J; bases not matched to a gene: 9. CDR3 length: 15 amino acids. Germline CDR1 SNHLY, CDR2 FYNNEI. The chain's CDR3 is CASSATGTGFYEQYF. CDR3 coding DNA: TGTGCCAGCAGCGCTACCGGGACAGGGTTCTACGAGCAGTACTTC.

The rearrangement joins TRBV5-1 to TRBJ2-1, with D tentatively TRBD2 (6 bases). CDR1 SGHRS and CDR2 YFSETQ come from the germline V gene. The CDR3 length is 13 residues. V gave up 7 bases and J gave up 5 bases, with 13 bases separating them. The CDR3 DNA follows: TGCGCCAGCGGGGGAGGTATAGACAATGAGCAGTTCTTC. It encodes CASGGGIDNEQFF.

This chain joins TRBV14 and TRBJ1-1, with TRBD1 matching over 10 bases. V dropped 4 bases and J dropped 6; count of bases not matched to a gene: 5. Looked up from germline, CDR1 is SGHDN and CDR2 is FVKESK. CDR3 length equals 14 residues. This chain's CDR3 is CASSLWTGGAEAFF. CDR3 coding DNA: TGTGCCAGCAGCCTATGGACAGGGGGAGCTGAAGCTTTCTTT.

This chain connects TRBV3-1 (or the pseudogene TRBV3-2) to TRBJ1-3; D ambiguous. CDR3 size: 14 residues. Trimming removed 0 bases from V and 0 bases from J, with 3 bases in between. In germline, CDR1 is LGHDT, CDR2 YNNKEL (reference sequence). The CDR3 nucleotides are TGTGCCAGCAGCCAAGACTACTCTGGAAACACCATATATTTT. Protein: CASSQDYSGNTIYF.

This clone has only one observation. The chain links TRBV9 to TRBJ1-1; no reliable D call. Germline CDR1 and CDR2: SGDLS and YYNGEE. V lost 4 bases and J lost 1, with 20 bases in between. CDR3 length: 17 amino acids. The DNA for the CDR3 is TGTGCCAGCAGCCCACCCGGTGGTTGGGGAGGGAACACTGAAGCTTTCTTT. It specifies CASSPPGGWGGNTEAFF.

This clone has a single count. The CDR3 bases are TGTGCCAGCAGCCCTAGACAGGGCGTTACCTACGAGCAGTACTTC. Amino acid sequence: CASSPRQGVTYEQYF. The V and J genes are TRBV9 and TRBJ2-7; 7 bases match TRBD1. Per the germline V gene, CDR1 is SGDLS and CDR2 is YYNGEE. The CDR3 contains 15 residues. V lost 4 bases, J lost 2 bases, and 9 bases stayed unmatched.

This chain links TRBV19 with TRBJ1-5, with D tentatively TRBD1 (5 bases). The germline gives CDR1 LNHDA, CDR2 SQIVND (reference sequence). The length of the CDR3 is 11 residues. The V gene lost 5 bases and the J gene lost 7 bases, with 6 bases spanning the gap. The CDR3 sequence is CASSGGQPQHF. The CDR3, as DNA: TGTGCCAGTAGTGGGGGGCAGCCCCAGCATTTT. The whole variable domain, remainder taken from reference TRBV19 and TRBJ1-5, is DGGITQSPKYLFRKEGQNVTLSCEQNLNHDAMYWYRQDPGQGLRLIYYSQIVNDFQKGDIAEGYSVSREKKESFPLTVTSAQKNPTAFYLCASSGGQPQHFGDGTRLSIL.

Here the CDR3 DNA reads TGCGCCAGCAGCCTAAGTACAGGGGGAAAAAACTATGGCTACACCTTC. It translates to CASSLSTGGKNYGYTF. The rearrangement joins TRBV5-1 to TRBJ1-2; 8 bases are shared with TRBD1. The CDR3 has 16 amino acids. The junction had 10 bases not matched to a gene; V was cut back by 4 bases and J by 2 bases. Germline V gene sequence: CDR1 SGHRS, CDR2 YFSETQ.

The chain employs TRBV3-1 (or the pseudogene TRBV3-2) and TRBJ1-1; D call uncertain. V was trimmed by 0 bases and J by 7 bases, leaving 6 bases between them. The germline CDR1 and CDR2 sequences are LGHDT and YNNKEL (reference sequence). This CDR3 comprises 12 residues. CDR3 DNA sequence: TGTGCCAGCAGCCAAGAAACTGGTGAAGCTTTCTTT. It codes for CASSQETGEAFF.

This chain uses TRBV2 with TRBJ2-6, with 7 bases fitting TRBD1. The CDR3 runs to 15 residues. V was clipped by 6 bases and J by 4 bases; unmatched bases: 6. Germline values: CDR1 SNHLY, CDR2 FYNNEI. CDR3 coding DNA: TGTGCCAGCAGGAACAGGGGAAACGGGGCCAACGTCCTGACTTTC. This translates into CASRNRGNGANVLTF.

This clone was seen a few times. The genes are TRBV4-2 and TRBJ1-6; perhaps TRBD1 as D (5 bases). V gave up 1 base and J gave up 10 bases, with 11 bases separating them. The CDR3 extends over 14 amino acids. In germline, CDR1 is LGHNA, CDR2 YNFKEQ. Written as DNA, the CDR3 is TGTGCCAGCAGCCAAGGGGGGGTCGTCTCACCCCTCCACTTT. Amino acid sequence: CASSQGGVVSPLHF.

The chain combines TRBV4-2 with TRBJ1-3, with 12 bases identical to TRBD1. Germline V gives CDR1 LGHNA, CDR2 YNFKEQ. This CDR3 is 23 amino acids long. The J segment lost 0 bases and the V segment lost 1 base, leaving 19 bases of the junction unmatched. In nucleotides, the CDR3 is TGTGCCAGCAGCCAAGCCCAGAAACCGGGACAGGGGGCGGTTCCCCTCTCTGGAAACACCATATATTTT. Amino acids: CASSQAQKPGQGAVPLSGNTIYF.

This chain joins TRBV7-9 and TRBJ1-6; 8 bases agree with TRBD1. The ends lost 5 bases at V and 6 bases at J; junction bases unmatched: 6. The CDR3 extends over 15 amino acids. CDR1 is SEHNR and CDR2 is FQNEAQ in the germline V gene (reference sequence). The CDR3 protein is CASSPGTGPNSPLHF. Written as DNA, the CDR3 is TGTGCCAGCAGCCCAGGGACAGGACCTAATTCACCCCTCCACTTT.

The J gene is TRBJ2-1, the V gene TRBV24-1; 9 bases match TRBD1. The CDR3 loop spans 16 amino acids. Germline V lookup: CDR1 KGHDR, CDR2 SFDVKD. V was clipped by 3 bases and J by 1 base; unmatched bases: 3. The CDR3 loop is CATSDQGTGSYNEQFF. The CDR3 region has the DNA TGTGCCACCAGTGATCAGGGGACAGGGTCCTACAATGAGCAGTTCTTC.

The chain carries TRBV14 and TRBJ2-5, with unresolved D. This CDR3 has 13 residues. Germline V gene sequence: CDR1 SGHDN, CDR2 FVKESK. Trimming left V 0 bases short and J 1 base short, with 3 bases between. In DNA form, the CDR3 reads TGTGCCAGCAGCCAAGACCTCCAAGAGACCCAGTACTTC. It codes for CASSQDLQETQYF.

The V call is TRBV2, the J call TRBJ2-1; 10 bases are a match to TRBD2. The CDR3 consists of 14 residues. Germline V gives CDR1 SNHLY, CDR2 FYNNEI. V lost 4 bases and J lost 3; bases outside the gene matches: 0. This CDR3 is CASSGLAGYNEQFF. Here the CDR3 DNA reads TGTGCCAGCAGTGGACTAGCGGGCTACAATGAGCAGTTCTTC.

V and J are TRBV7-9 and TRBJ1-4, with D perhaps TRBD1 (5 bases). The CDR3 is 14 amino acids. In germline, CDR1 is SEHNR, CDR2 FQNEAQ (reference sequence). V lost 0 bases and J 8 bases, leaving 10 bases between the germline ends. Here the CDR3 DNA reads TGTGCCAGCAGCTTAGCGGCAGGGATCGAAAAACTGTTTTTT. Translating it yields CASSLAAGIEKLFF.

The chain employs TRBV19 and TRBJ2-3, with TRBD1 matching 8 bases. Germline CDR1 LNHDA, CDR2 SQIVND (reference sequence). The CDR3 covers 15 residues. V lost 2 bases, J lost 2 bases, and 3 bases stayed unmatched. The chain's CDR3 is CASSIWTGNTDTQYF. CDR3 nucleotides: TGTGCCAGTAGTATATGGACAGGGAACACAGATACGCAGTATTTT.

This chain uses TRBV7-9 with TRBJ1-6, with D tentatively TRBD1 (5 bases). Per the germline V gene, CDR1 is SEHNR and CDR2 is FQNEAQ (reference sequence). Trimming left V 6 bases short and J 7 bases short, with 13 bases between. CDR3 size: 14 residues. The CDR3, as DNA: TGTGCCAGCAGTCCCGGGGGGTTGAATTCACCCCTCCACTTT. Translated: CASSPGGLNSPLHF.

This chain joins TRBV18 and TRBJ1-1, with TRBD1 matching over 7 bases. Germline V gene sequence: CDR1 KGHSH, CDR2 LQKENI. The CDR3 is 17 amino acids. J lost 0 bases, V lost 3 bases, and 10 bases had no gene match. CDR3 nucleotide sequence: TGTGCCAGCTCACCGACGACAGGGCTCCTCATGAACACTGAAGCTTTCTTT. It yields the protein CASSPTTGLLMNTEAFF.